This passage covers 6 T cell receptor beta chains from one sample sequenced in a study of T-cell memory formation after mild COVID-19. TCRdb reprocessed the 5' RACE reads with MiXCR, giving one entry per CDR3 protein. The sample records 350,000 to 500,000 distinct CDR3 sequences, roughly 18% being singletons. Material: PBMCs or a T cell subset sorted from them (not recorded which). Source of these receptors: a young man who had mild COVID-19 (a few samples of this study predate the infection). Cell type and time point are not known.

The chain recombines TRBV7-9 with TRBJ2-1; no reliable D call. With 2 bases removed from V and 0 bases from J, the gap between germline ends came to 14 bases. Looked up from germline, CDR1 is SEHNR and CDR2 is FQNEAQ (reference sequence). CDR3 length: 17 residues. The CDR3, as DNA: TGTGCCAGCAGCTTAATTTTCTCGTTTAGCTCCTACAATGAGCAGTTCTTC. It codes for CASSLIFSFSSYNEQFF.

The chain joins TRBV12-3 or TRBV12-4 to TRBJ2-7, with a possible D match to TRBD1 (6 bases). The length of the CDR3 is 13 residues. V lost 2 bases to trimming and J lost 7 bases, with 12 bases between them. The CDR3 DNA reads as TGTGCCAGCAGTTTATTGGCAGGGGTTGAGCAGTACTTC. Its translation is CASSLLAGVEQYF.

This clonotype was counted only a few times. This rearrangement joins TRBV7-9 to TRBJ2-5; 7 bases are a match to TRBD2. Losses at the gene ends were 2 bases for V and 2 bases for J; bases not matched to a gene: 8. Germline V gene lookup returns CDR1 SEHNR and CDR2 FQNEAQ (reference sequence). The CDR3 spans 16 residues. CDR3 sequence (DNA): TGTGCCAGCAGCTTATGGTTTAGCGGGCGACAAGAGACCCAGTACTTC. The encoded protein is CASSLWFSGRQETQYF.

This clonotype showed up just a few times. The chain joins TRBV7-2 to TRBJ2-7; 12 bases line up with TRBD2. Trimming at V came to 4 bases and at J to 0 bases, leaving 7 bases not matched to a gene. This CDR3 has 17 residues. CDR1 is SGHTA, CDR2 FQGNSA, per germline. In DNA form, the CDR3 reads TGTGCCAGCAGCTCAAGGACTAGCGGGGCCAACTCCTACGAGCAGTACTTC. Amino acids: CASSSRTSGANSYEQYF.

The chain is built from TRBV7-9 and TRBJ1-1, with no clear D. The CDR3 contains 14 residues. Germline CDR1 is SEHNR and CDR2 is FQNEAQ (reference sequence). V lost 1 base, J lost 5 bases, and 11 bases lay in between. The CDR3 here is CASSLVVSPTEAFF. The DNA of the CDR3 is TGTGCCAGCAGCTTAGTAGTATCACCGACTGAAGCTTTCTTT.

This clonotype was seen a few times. The chain joins TRBV4-1 to TRBJ1-2; D remains ambiguous. V gave up 4 bases and J gave up 2 bases, with 11 bases separating them. The CDR3 runs to 14 residues. Germline V lookup: CDR1 MGHRA, CDR2 YSYEKL. DNA for the CDR3: TGCGCCAGCAGCCCGCAGTTAGGGAACTATGGCTACACCTTC. The encoded protein is CASSPQLGNYGYTF.